This TCR beta chain was recorded in a study of CD8 T cells in ankylosing spondylitis. TCRdb ran MiXCR on the 5' RACE reads and lists one entry per CDR3 protein. The data hold some 120,000 distinct CDR3 sequences, with about an eighth observed a single time. The CDR3 extends over 11 amino acids. Whole-study results and caveats: Matched synovial fluid from ankylosing spondylitis patients was reported to be enriched for disease-linked clones. Ankylosing spondylitis blood seemed to carry a telltale TCR beta motif made of fewer than ten highly homologous variants. Disease-linked clones had a CD8+ phenotype and relatively low frequency in peripheral blood.

Remarks on this clonotype: Antigen: not known. A much larger clone differs from this one at a single base, so this may be a read error.

Source material: blood, either unsorted or a sorted T cell fraction (not recorded which). The chain joins TRBV12-3 or TRBV12-4 to TRBJ2-1; D unresolved. The receptor comes from a female donor with ankylosing spondylitis or in good health (not recorded which). The CDR3 nucleotides read TGTGCCAGCAGTATTATTAATGAGCATTTCTTC. Encoded protein: CASSIINEHFF.